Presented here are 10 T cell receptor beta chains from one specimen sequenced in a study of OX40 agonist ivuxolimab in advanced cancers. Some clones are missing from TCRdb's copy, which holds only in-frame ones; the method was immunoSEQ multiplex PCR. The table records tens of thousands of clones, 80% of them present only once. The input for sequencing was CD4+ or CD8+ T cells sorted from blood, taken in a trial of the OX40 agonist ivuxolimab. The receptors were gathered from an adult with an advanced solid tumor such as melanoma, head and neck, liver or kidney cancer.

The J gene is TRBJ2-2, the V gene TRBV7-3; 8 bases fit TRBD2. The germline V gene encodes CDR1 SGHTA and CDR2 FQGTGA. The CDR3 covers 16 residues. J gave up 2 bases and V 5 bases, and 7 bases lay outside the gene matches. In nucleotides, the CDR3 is TGTGCCAGCAGCCTTTGGCGGGGGGTTAACACCGGGGAGCTGTTTTTT. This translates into CASSLWRGVNTGELFF.

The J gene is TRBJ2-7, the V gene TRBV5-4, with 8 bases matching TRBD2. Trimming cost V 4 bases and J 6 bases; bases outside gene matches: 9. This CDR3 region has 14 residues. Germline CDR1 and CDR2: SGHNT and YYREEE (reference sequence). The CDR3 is CASSQWRGASEQYF. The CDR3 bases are TGTGCCAGCAGCCAATGGCGGGGGGCTTCCGAGCAGTACTTC.

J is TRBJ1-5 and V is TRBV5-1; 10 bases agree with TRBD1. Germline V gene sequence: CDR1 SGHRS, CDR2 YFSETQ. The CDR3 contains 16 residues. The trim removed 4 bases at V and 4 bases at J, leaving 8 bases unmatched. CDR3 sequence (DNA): TGCGCCAGCAGCCCCTATGGGACAGGGGCTAATCAGCCCCAGCATTTT. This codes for CASSPYGTGANQPQHF.

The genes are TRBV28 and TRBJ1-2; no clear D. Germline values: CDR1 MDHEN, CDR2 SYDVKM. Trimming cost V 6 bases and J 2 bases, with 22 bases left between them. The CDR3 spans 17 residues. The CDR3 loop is CASRLGLGASSNYGYTF. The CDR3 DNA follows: TGTGCCAGCAGACTCGGCCTGGGAGCTAGTTCGAACTATGGCTACACCTTC.

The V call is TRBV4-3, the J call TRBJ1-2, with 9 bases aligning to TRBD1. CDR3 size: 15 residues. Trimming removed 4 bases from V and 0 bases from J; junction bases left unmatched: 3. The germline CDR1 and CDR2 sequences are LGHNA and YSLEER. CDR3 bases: TGCGCCAGCAGCCTCGGGACAGGGACTAACTATGGCTACACCTTC. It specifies CASSLGTGTNYGYTF.

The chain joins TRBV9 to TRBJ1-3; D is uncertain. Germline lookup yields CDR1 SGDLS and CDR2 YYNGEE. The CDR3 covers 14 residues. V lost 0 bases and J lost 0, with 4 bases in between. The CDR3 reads CASSVEGSGNTIYF. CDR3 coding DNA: TGTGCCAGCAGCGTAGAAGGCTCTGGAAACACCATATATTTT.

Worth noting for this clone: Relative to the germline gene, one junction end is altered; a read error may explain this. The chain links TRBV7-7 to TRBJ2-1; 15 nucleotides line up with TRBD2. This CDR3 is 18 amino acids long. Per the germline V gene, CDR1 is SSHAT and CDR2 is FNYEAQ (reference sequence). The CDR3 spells CASSSWTSGRAGVNEQFF. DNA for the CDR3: TGTGCTAGCAGCTCCTGGACTAGCGGGAGGGCCGGGGTGAATGAGCAGTTCTTC.

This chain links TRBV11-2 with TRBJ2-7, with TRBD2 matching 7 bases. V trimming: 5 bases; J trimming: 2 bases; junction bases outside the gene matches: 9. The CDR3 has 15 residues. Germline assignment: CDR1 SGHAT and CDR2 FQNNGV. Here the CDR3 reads CASSGVRLATYEQYF. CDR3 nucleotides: TGTGCCAGCAGCGGAGTCCGACTAGCAACCTACGAGCAGTACTTC.

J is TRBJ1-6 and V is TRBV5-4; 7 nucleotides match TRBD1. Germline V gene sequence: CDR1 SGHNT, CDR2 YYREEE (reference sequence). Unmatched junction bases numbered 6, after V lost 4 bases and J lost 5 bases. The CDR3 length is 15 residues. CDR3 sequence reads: CASSGNRGNNSPLHF. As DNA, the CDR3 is TGTGCCAGCAGCGGAAACAGGGGAAATAATTCACCCCTCCACTTT.

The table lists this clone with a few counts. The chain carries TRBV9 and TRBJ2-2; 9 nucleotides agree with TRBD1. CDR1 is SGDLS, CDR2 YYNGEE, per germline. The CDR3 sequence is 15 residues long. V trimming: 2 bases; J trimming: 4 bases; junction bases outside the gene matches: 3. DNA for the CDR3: TGTGCCAGCAGCGTGGGGACAGGGAGCACCGGGGAGCTGTTTTTT. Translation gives CASSVGTGSTGELFF.